Below, 19 T cell receptor beta chains from the same sample are listed, as sequenced in a study of blood T cell repertoires in COVID-19. Libraries were prepared by immunoSEQ multiplex PCR; TCRdb keeps only in-frame clonotypes and omits some of them. The data show roughly 73,000 clones, around nine tenths seen once. The sample comprised peripheral blood. The source is a human donor in a cohort sampled during active COVID-19.

A note on this clone: Other DNA sequences within the sample encode an identical CDR3. The CDR3 is CASRGGAGNTIYF. The CDR3 nucleotides are TGTGCCAGCCGGGGGGGCGCGGGAAACACCATATATTTT. The V gene is TRBV28, the J gene TRBJ1-3; D possibly corresponds to TRBD1 (6 bases). Trimming took 8 bases from V and 4 from J, leaving 12 bases between them. The CDR3 runs to 13 residues. Germline V gene lookup returns CDR1 MDHEN and CDR2 SYDVKM.

The chain carries TRBV2 and TRBJ1-5; maybe TRBD1 (6 bases). V lost 7 bases and J lost 0, with 13 bases in between. There are 15 residues in the CDR3. CDR1 is SNHLY, CDR2 FYNNEI, per germline. The chain's CDR3 is CASTRTANSNQPQHF. The CDR3 nucleotides read TGTGCCAGCACGAGGACAGCTAATAGCAATCAGCCCCAGCATTTT.

This rearrangement joins TRBV25-1 to TRBJ2-1; TRBD1 might be the D (5 bases). Germline V lookup: CDR1 MGHDK, CDR2 SYGVNS. This CDR3 contains 17 residues. V lost 1 base, J lost 0 bases, and 13 bases lay in between. CDR3 coding DNA: TGTGCCAGCAGTGAATCCCAGGGAAGGAGCTCCTACAATGAGCAGTTCTTC. Encoded protein: CASSESQGRSSYNEQFF.

A single count supports this clone. This chain connects TRBV5-6 to TRBJ2-7; a possible D gene is TRBD2 (7 bases). Trimming pared 2 bases from V and 6 bases from J, leaving 18 bases between. Germline lookup yields CDR1 SGHDT and CDR2 YYEEEE. This CDR3 spans 15 amino acids. The CDR3 is CASSFGGPGFGEQYV. CDR3 DNA: TGTGCCAGCAGCTTCGGGGGGCCCGGTTTTGGCGAGCAGTACGTC.

The chain joins TRBV20-1 to TRBJ1-1, with D perhaps TRBD1 (6 bases). This CDR3 comprises 14 residues. Trimming removed 4 bases at V and 3 bases at J, with 15 bases between. Germline CDR1 reads DFQATT; CDR2 reads SNEGSKA (reference sequence). The CDR3 bases are TGCAGTGCTACTGACCCCAAGGGGGACACTGAAGCTTTCTTT. This encodes CSATDPKGDTEAFF.

This clone appeared a few times. The rearrangement links TRBV9 to TRBJ2-2; a possible D gene is TRBD1 (5 bases). The CDR3 extends over 14 amino acids. From germline, CDR1 is SGDLS and CDR2 YYNGEE. V was clipped by 3 bases and J by 7 bases, with 13 bases between them. CDR3 DNA: TGTGCCAGCAGCGCCGAGACAGTGTTCGGGGAGCTGTTTTTT. Its translation is CASSAETVFGELFF.

The chain carries TRBV28 and TRBJ1-4; D may be TRBD1 (6 bases). Germline V gene data show CDR1 as MDHEN and CDR2 as SYDVKM. The germline V and J ends were trimmed by 8 bases and 8 bases, with 24 bases remaining between them. This CDR3 is 16 amino acids long. CDR3 DNA: TGTGCCAGCCGGGGAGCCTCGGGACATAGAGGGGAAAAACTGTTTTTT. Its protein is CASRGASGHRGEKLFF.

The chain couples TRBV2 to TRBJ2-3; 8 positions agree with TRBD2. The V segment lost 6 bases and the J segment 3 bases; nucleotides outside the gene matches: 17. Per germline, CDR1 SNHLY and CDR2 FYNNEI. The CDR3 runs to 18 residues. The DNA for the CDR3 is TGTGCCAGCAGCGACCTCTTTCCCTTCGCGGGAGGTACAGATACGCAGTATTTT. Protein: CASSDLFPFAGGTDTQYF.

This clone was seen once. The V call is TRBV19, the J call TRBJ2-1; maybe TRBD2 (5 bases). This CDR3 is 13 amino acids long. Trimming took 7 bases from V and 2 from J, leaving 9 bases between them. Germline V gene data show CDR1 as LNHDA and CDR2 as SQIVND (reference sequence). DNA for the CDR3: TGTGCCAGTACCAATAGCGCCTACAATGAGCAGTTCTTC. It yields the protein CASTNSAYNEQFF.

The rearrangement joins TRBV5-1 to TRBJ2-3, with 10 bases lining up with TRBD2. Germline CDR1 SGHRS, CDR2 YFSETQ. Germline trimming cut 0 bases from V and 4 bases from J; bases unmatched to any gene: 5. This CDR3 contains 16 residues. CDR3 protein: CASSLVGTSVPDTQYF. Here the CDR3 DNA reads TGCGCCAGCAGCTTGGTCGGGACTAGCGTCCCAGATACGCAGTATTTT.

This rearrangement joins TRBV19 to TRBJ1-2, with TRBD1 as a possible D gene (6 bases). Trimming left V 7 bases short and J 5 bases short, with 20 bases between. From germline, CDR1 is LNHDA and CDR2 SQIVND (reference sequence). The CDR3 extends over 15 amino acids. The CDR3 DNA is TGTGCCAGTAACGACGCACAGGGCCGGGCGTATGGCTACACCTTC. Translation gives CASNDAQGRAYGYTF.

In this sample, this clone turned up a few times. In DNA form, the CDR3 reads TGTGCCAGCAGTGAGGCAGGTTCCATGAACACTGAAGCTTTCTTT. Protein: CASSEAGSMNTEAFF. The rearrangement joins TRBV6-1 to TRBJ1-1; D unresolved. The CDR3 is 15 amino acids. Germline CDR1 reads MNHNS; CDR2 reads SASEGT. V lost 3 bases and J 0 bases, leaving 11 bases between the germline ends.

This chain links TRBV6-6 with TRBJ2-4; 7 bases are shared with TRBD2. CDR1 MNHNY and CDR2 SVGAGI come from the germline V gene (reference sequence). CDR3 length: 18 amino acids. V was clipped by 5 bases and J by 1 base; unmatched bases: 14. The CDR3 protein is CASSQNHWRERAKNIQYF. The CDR3 nucleotides are TGTGCCAGCAGTCAAAACCACTGGCGGGAGAGGGCCAAAAACATTCAGTACTTC.

J is TRBJ1-3 and V is TRBV13; D uncertain. Trimming shortened V by 0 bases and J by 0 bases, and 3 bases separated the two germline ends. CDR1 and CDR2 from the germline V gene are PRHDT and FYEKMQ (reference sequence). The CDR3 runs to 14 residues. This chain's CDR3 is CASSLGYSGNTIYF. In nucleotides, the CDR3 is TGTGCCAGCAGCTTAGGTTACTCTGGAAACACCATATATTTT.

The chain links TRBV6-5 to TRBJ1-5; 9 bases line up with TRBD1. Looked up from germline, CDR1 is MNHEY and CDR2 is SVGAGI. V lost 8 bases to trimming and J lost 2 bases; unmatched junction nucleotides: 7. This CDR3 comprises 15 residues. For the CDR3, the DNA is TGTGCCAGCCGACAGGGGGGGGATGGCAATCAGCCCCAGCATTTT. Translation gives CASRQGGDGNQPQHF.

The chain carries TRBV7-9 and TRBJ2-5; D not resolved. Germline CDR1 and CDR2: SEHNR and FQNEAQ (reference sequence). Trimming pared 6 bases from V and 4 bases from J, leaving 12 bases between. The CDR3 is 13 amino acids. DNA for the CDR3: TGTGCCAGCAGTCAGGTGGTTACAGAGACCCAGTACTTC. Amino acid sequence: CASSQVVTETQYF.

The chain combines TRBV28 with TRBJ2-3, with a tentative D call TRBD2 (6 bases). This CDR3 region has 14 residues. Germline V gives CDR1 MDHEN, CDR2 SYDVKM. The V end was cut by 4 bases, the J end by 4 bases, with 12 bases between. The CDR3, as DNA: TGTGCCAGCAGTTCTGACGGGAGCCCAGATACGCAGTATTTT. Translating it yields CASSSDGSPDTQYF. Variable domain in full (rest from reference TRBV28 and TRBJ2-3): DVKVTQSSRYLVKRTGEKVFLECVQDMDHENMFWYRQDPGLGLRLIYFSYDVKMKEKGDIPEGYSVSREKKERFSLILESASTNQTSMYLCASSSDGSPDTQYFGPGTRLTVL.

As regards this clone: Other DNA sequences of this sample code for an identical CDR3. The chain carries TRBV5-4 and TRBJ2-3; 9 bases fit TRBD2. Trimming at V came to 2 bases and at J to 3 bases, leaving 4 bases not matched to a gene. This CDR3 has 15 residues. Looked up from germline, CDR1 is SGHNT and CDR2 is YYREEE (reference sequence). The CDR3 DNA sequence: TGTGCCAGCAGCTTAGGGCTAGCGGGGACAGATACGCAGTATTTT. It encodes CASSLGLAGTDTQYF.

The CDR3 here is CASSLDYPSYNEQFF. In DNA form, the CDR3 reads TGTGCCAGCAGCTTGGACTACCCCTCCTACAATGAGCAGTTCTTC. V and J are TRBV7-2 and TRBJ2-1, with D tentatively TRBD2 (6 bases). Germline lookup yields CDR1 SGHTA and CDR2 FQGNSA. Deletions cut 3 bases from V and 0 bases from J, with 9 bases between. The CDR3 covers 15 residues.